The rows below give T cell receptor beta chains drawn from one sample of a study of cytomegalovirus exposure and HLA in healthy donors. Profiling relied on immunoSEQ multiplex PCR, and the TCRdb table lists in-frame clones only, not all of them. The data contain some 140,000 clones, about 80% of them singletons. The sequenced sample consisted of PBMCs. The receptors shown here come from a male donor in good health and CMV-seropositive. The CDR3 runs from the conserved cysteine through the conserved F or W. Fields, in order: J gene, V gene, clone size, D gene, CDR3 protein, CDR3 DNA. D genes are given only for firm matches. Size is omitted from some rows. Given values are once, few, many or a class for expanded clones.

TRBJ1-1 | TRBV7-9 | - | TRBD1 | CASSLQGRNTEAFF | TGTGCCAGCAGCCTACAGGGGAGGAACACTGAAGCTTTCTTT
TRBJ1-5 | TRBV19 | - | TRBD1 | CATSGQALQGNQPQHF | TGTGCCACCTCAGGACAGGCTCTTCAGGGCAATCAGCCCCAGCATTTT
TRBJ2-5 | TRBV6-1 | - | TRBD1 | CASSEGTGRQETQYF | TGTGCCAGCAGTGAGGGGACAGGGCGCCAAGAGACCCAGTACTTC
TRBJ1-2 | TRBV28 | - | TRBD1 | CASSSGTGGGYTF | TGTGCCAGCAGTTCCGGGACAGGAGGGGGCTACACCTTC
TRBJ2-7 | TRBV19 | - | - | CASRETDSYEQYF | TGTGCCAGTAGGGAGACAGACTCCTACGAGCAGTACTTC
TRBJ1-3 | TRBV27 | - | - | CASSFLGPGFGDTIYF | TGTGCCAGCAGTTTTCTGGGGCCCGGCTTTGGGGACACCATATATTTT
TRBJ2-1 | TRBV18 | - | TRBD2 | CASSRKGRLAVSYNEQFF | TGTGCCAGCTCACGCAAGGGGAGACTAGCGGTGTCCTACAATGAGCAGTTCTTC
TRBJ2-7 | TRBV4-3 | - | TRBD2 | CASSQGLADYEQYF | TGCGCCAGCAGCCAAGGACTAGCGGACTACGAGCAGTACTTC
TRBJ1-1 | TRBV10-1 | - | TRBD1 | CASRIDRASTEAFF | TGCGCCAGCAGGATTGACAGGGCGTCCACTGAAGCTTTCTTT
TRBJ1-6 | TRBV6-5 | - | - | CASSYSSSYNSPLHF | TGTGCCAGCAGTTACTCTAGTTCCTATAATTCACCCCTCCACTTT
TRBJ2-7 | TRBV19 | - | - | CASSIRTGEEQYF | TGTGCCAGTAGTATACGCACAGGTGAAGAGCAGTACTTC
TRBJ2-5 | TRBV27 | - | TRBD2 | CASSSLADPLRETQYF | TGTGCCAGCAGTTCCCTAGCGGACCCCCTGCGAGAGACCCAGTACTTC
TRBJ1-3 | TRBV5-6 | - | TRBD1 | CASSWRTGPAGNTIYF | TGTGCCAGCAGCTGGAGGACAGGTCCGGCTGGAAACACCATATATTTT
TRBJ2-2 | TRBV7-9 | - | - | CASSLILAARTGELFF | TGTGCCAGCAGCTTGATTTTAGCGGCCCGGACCGGGGAGCTGTTTTTT
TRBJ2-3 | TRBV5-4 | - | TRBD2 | CASSLALAGPNTDTQYF | TGTGCCAGCAGCTTGGCTCTAGCGGGCCCCAACACAGATACGCAGTATTTT
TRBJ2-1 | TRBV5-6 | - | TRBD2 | CASSLTKLAGDLLYNEQFF | TGTGCCAGCAGCTTGACGAAGCTAGCGGGAGATCTCCTCTACAATGAGCAGTTCTTC
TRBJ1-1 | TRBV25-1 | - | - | CANREREGGRTLNTEAFF | TGTGCCAACCGAGAAAGGGAGGGGGGGCGTACTTTGAACACTGAAGCTTTCTTT
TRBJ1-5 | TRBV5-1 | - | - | CASSLNGGGNQPQHF | TGCGCCAGCAGCTTGAACGGGGGGGGCAATCAGCCCCAGCATTTT
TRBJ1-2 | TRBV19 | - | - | CASSPGSLLRYGYTF | TGTGCCAGTAGTCCTGGCTCCCTCCTCCGATATGGCTACACCTTC
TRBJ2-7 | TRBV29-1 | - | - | CSVSGHPYQYF | TGCAGCGTTTCCGGACACCCCTACCAGTACTTC
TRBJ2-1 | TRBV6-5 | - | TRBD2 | CASSPLGGSIHEQFF | TGTGCCAGCAGCCCCCTGGGCGGGAGTATCCATGAGCAGTTCTTC
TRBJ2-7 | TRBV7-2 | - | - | CASSVTGEPTYEQYF | TGTGCCAGCAGCGTAACAGGCGAGCCGACTTACGAGCAGTACTTC
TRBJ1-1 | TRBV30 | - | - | CAVIMGRLGGNTEAFF | TGTGCCGTTATAATGGGTCGGCTAGGGGGAAACACTGAAGCTTTCTTT
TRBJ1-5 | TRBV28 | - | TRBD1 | CASSSPDRDNQPQHF | TGTGCCAGCAGTTCCCCGGACAGGGACAATCAGCCCCAGCATTTT
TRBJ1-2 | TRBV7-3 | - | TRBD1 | CASSYQDRVVIVYGYTF | TGTGCCAGCAGCTACCAAGACAGGGTAGTCATAGTCTATGGCTACACCTTC
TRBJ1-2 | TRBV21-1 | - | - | CASSKISVGQGAFSGYTF | -
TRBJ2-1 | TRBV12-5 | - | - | CASALVQDLRWDEQFF | TGTGCTAGTGCCTTGGTCCAGGACTTGAGGTGGGATGAGCAGTTCTTC
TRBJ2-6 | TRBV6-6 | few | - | CASSFFGAGANVLTF | TGTGCCAGCAGCTTCTTCGGGGCTGGGGCCAACGTCCTGACTTTC
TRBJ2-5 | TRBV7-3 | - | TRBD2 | CASSSRGGRGETQYF | TGTGCCAGCAGCTCTCGGGGGGGCCGGGGAGAGACCCAGTACTTC
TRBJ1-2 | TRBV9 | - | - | CASRAITGLDYGYTF | TGTGCCAGCAGAGCCATCACGGGTCTCGACTATGGCTACACCTTC
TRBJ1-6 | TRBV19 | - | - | CASTQGYSPLHF | TGTGCCAGTACACAGGGATATTCACCCCTCCACTTT
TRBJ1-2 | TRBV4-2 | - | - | CASSQDSTDYGYTF | TGTGCCAGCAGCCAAGACTCGACAGACTATGGCTACACCTTC
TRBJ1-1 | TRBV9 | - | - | CASAPRLTDPMNTEAFF | TGTGCCAGCGCCCCCCGGTTGACAGATCCCATGAACACTGAAGCTTTCTTT
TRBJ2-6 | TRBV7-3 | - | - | CASSPGDSGANVLTF | TGTGCCAGCAGCCCGGGGGACTCTGGGGCCAACGTCCTGACTTTC
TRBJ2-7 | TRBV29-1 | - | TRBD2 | CSVAGGRAGGTYEQYF | TGCAGCGTTGCAGGCGGGAGGGCCGGGGGGACCTACGAGCAGTACTTC
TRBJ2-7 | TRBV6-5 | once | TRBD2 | CASSWTGRVMHEQYF | TGTGCCAGCAGTTGGACCGGGAGGGTAATGCACGAGCAGTACTTC
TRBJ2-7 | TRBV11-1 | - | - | CASSLGPDGTYEQYF | TGTGCCAGCAGCTTAGGGCCGGACGGGACCTACGAGCAGTACTTC
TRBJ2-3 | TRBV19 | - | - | CACGLVLTDTQYF | TGTGCCTGCGGTCTAGTCCTCACAGATACGCAGTATTTT
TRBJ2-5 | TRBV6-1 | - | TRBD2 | CASSATSGGAPAAQETQYF | TGTGCCAGCAGTGCCACTAGCGGGGGGGCCCCGGCGGCTCAAGAGACCCAGTACTTC
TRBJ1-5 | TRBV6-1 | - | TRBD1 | CASSTRQGGQPQHF | TGTGCCAGCAGTACACGACAGGGGGGTCAGCCCCAGCATTTT
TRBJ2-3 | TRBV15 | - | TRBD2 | CATSSGLAGGADTQYF | TGTGCCACCAGCAGTGGACTAGCGGGAGGGGCAGATACGCAGTATTTT
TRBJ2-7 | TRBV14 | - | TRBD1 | CASSPALDRVSYEQYF | TGTGCCAGCAGCCCGGCCCTGGACAGGGTCTCCTACGAGCAGTACTTC
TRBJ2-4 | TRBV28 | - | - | CASSFFTGTVSRGAKNIQYF | TGTGCCAGCAGTTTCTTCACCGGGACAGTCTCACGGGGGGCCAAAAACATTCAGTACTTC
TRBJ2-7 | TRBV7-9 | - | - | CASSRVSYEQYF | TGTGCCAGTTCGAGGGTGTCCTACGAGCAGTACTTC
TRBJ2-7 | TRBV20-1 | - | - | CSARAGPEQYF | TGCAGTGCTAGAGCAGGGCCCGAGCAGTACTTC
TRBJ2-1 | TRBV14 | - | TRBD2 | CASSLLAGSYNEQFF | TGTGCCAGCAGCTTACTAGCGGGCTCCTACAATGAGCAGTTCTTC